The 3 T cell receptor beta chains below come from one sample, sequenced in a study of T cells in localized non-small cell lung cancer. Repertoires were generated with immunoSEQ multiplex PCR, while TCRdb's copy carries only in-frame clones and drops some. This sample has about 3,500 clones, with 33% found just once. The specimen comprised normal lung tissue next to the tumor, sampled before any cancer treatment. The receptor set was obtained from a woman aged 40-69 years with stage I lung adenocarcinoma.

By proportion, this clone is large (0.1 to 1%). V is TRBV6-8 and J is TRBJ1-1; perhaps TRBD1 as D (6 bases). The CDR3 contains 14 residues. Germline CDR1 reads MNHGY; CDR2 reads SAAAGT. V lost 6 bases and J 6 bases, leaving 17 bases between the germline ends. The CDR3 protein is CASRDLQGKAEAFF. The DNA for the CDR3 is TGTGCCAGCAGGGACTTACAGGGAAAAGCTGAAGCTTTCTTT.

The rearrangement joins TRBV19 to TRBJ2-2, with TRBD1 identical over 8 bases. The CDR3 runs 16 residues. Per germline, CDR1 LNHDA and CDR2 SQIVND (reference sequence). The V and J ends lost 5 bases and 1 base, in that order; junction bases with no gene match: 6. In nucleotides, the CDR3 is TGTGCCAGTAGTGTAACCGGGACAGGGAACACCGGGGAGCTGTTTTTT. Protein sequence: CASSVTGTGNTGELFF.

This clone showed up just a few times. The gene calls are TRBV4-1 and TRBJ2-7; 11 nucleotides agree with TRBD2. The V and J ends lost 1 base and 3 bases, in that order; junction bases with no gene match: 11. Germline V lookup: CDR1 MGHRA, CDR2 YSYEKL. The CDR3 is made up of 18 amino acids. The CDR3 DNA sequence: TGCGCCAGCAGCCAAGGCGAAGTAGTAGCGGGAGGGCACTACGAGCAGTACTTC. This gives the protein CASSQGEVVAGGHYEQYF.